This T cell receptor (beta chain) was captured by sequencing in a study of cytomegalovirus exposure and HLA in healthy donors. The primer mix had 60 Vbeta and 13 Jbeta primers. Generated by immunoSEQ multiplex PCR, the TCRdb table keeps only in-frame clones and is missing some. The data contain roughly 180,000 clones, 60% to 85% of them singletons. This CDR3 is 16 amino acids long. The trim removed 2 bases at V and 9 bases at J, leaving 9 bases unmatched. CDR1 is SQVTM, CDR2 ANQGSEA, per germline. The receptor was derived from a girl between 10 and 17 years old in good health and CMV-seropositive. The sequencing sample was made of PBMCs. This chain uses TRBV29-1 with TRBJ2-1; 14 bases match TRBD2. The CDR3 protein is CSVERRLAGGRGEQFF. CDR3 coding DNA: TGCAGCGTTGAAAGGAGACTAGCGGGGGGGCGGGGTGAGCAGTTCTTC.